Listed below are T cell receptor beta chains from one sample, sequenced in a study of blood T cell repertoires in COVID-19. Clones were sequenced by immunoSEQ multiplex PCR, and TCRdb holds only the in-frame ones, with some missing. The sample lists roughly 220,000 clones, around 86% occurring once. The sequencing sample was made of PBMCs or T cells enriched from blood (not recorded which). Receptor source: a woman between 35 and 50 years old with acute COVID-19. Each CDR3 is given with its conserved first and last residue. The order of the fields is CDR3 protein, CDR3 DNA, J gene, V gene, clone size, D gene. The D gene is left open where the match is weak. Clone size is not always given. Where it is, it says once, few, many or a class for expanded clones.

CDR3 protein: CAISESENSPLHF; CDR3 DNA: TGTGCCATCAGTGAGTCTGAGAATTCACCCCTCCACTTT; J gene: TRBJ1-6; V gene: TRBV10-3; clone size: NA; D gene: NA
CDR3 protein: CASRTQGAGNTEAFF; CDR3 DNA: TGTGCCAGCAGAACTCAGGGGGCAGGGAACACTGAAGCTTTCTTT; J gene: TRBJ1-1; V gene: TRBV27; clone size: NA; D gene: TRBD1
CDR3 protein: CATSDSRGRGYGYTF; CDR3 DNA: TGTGCCACCAGTGATTCCAGGGGGCGCGGCTATGGCTACACCTTC; J gene: TRBJ1-2; V gene: TRBV24-1; clone size: NA; D gene: TRBD1
CDR3 protein: CASSIRGGAGELFF; CDR3 DNA: TGTGCCAGCAGTATCAGGGGTGGAGCCGGGGAGCTGTTTTTT; J gene: TRBJ2-2; V gene: TRBV9; clone size: NA; D gene: NA
CDR3 protein: CASSQTRLLVTGETQYF; CDR3 DNA: TGCGCCAGCAGTCAAACCCGGTTGTTAGTAACGGGAGAGACCCAGTACTTC; J gene: TRBJ2-5; V gene: TRBV23-1; clone size: NA; D gene: NA
CDR3 protein: CASSYSQAGNTIYF; CDR3 DNA: TGTGCCAGCAGTTACTCCCAAGCGGGAAACACCATATATTTT; J gene: TRBJ1-3; V gene: TRBV6-6; clone size: NA; D gene: NA
CDR3 protein: CASSPARGEQYF; CDR3 DNA: TGTGCCAGCAGTCCCGCCAGAGGCGAGCAGTACTTC; J gene: TRBJ2-7; V gene: TRBV27; clone size: NA; D gene: NA
CDR3 protein: CASSFPGGTEAFF; CDR3 DNA: TGTGCCAGCAGCTTCCCCGGGGGTACTGAAGCTTTCTTT; J gene: TRBJ1-1; V gene: TRBV11-2; clone size: NA; D gene: NA
CDR3 protein: CASSSQPGTTNEKLFF; CDR3 DNA: TGTGCCAGCAGCTCCCAACCAGGAACAACTAATGAAAAACTGTTTTTT; J gene: TRBJ1-4; V gene: TRBV7-2; clone size: NA; D gene: NA
CDR3 protein: CASKIQGAGETQYF; CDR3 DNA: TGTGCCAGCAAGATACAGGGGGCAGGAGAGACCCAGTACTTC; J gene: TRBJ2-5; V gene: TRBV2; clone size: once; D gene: TRBD1
CDR3 protein: CASSPGRLAGTDTQYF; CDR3 DNA: TGTGCCAGCAGCCCGGGCCGACTAGCGGGCACAGATACGCAGTATTTT; J gene: TRBJ2-3; V gene: TRBV11-3; clone size: NA; D gene: TRBD2
CDR3 protein: CASSPGGEQYF; CDR3 DNA: TGTGCCAGCTCACCGGGGGGGGAGCAGTACTTC; J gene: TRBJ2-7; V gene: TRBV18; clone size: NA; D gene: TRBD2
CDR3 protein: CASSLSRQETQYF; CDR3 DNA: TGTGCCAGCAGTTTATCACGGCAAGAGACCCAGTACTTC; J gene: TRBJ2-5; V gene: TRBV27; clone size: NA; D gene: NA
CDR3 protein: CASSRTSGEQYF; CDR3 DNA: TGCGCCAGCAGCAGAACTAGTGGCGAGCAGTACTTC; J gene: TRBJ2-7; V gene: TRBV5-1; clone size: NA; D gene: NA
CDR3 protein: CASRPLQVYGYTF; CDR3 DNA: TGTGCCAGCAGGCCGTTACAGGTCTATGGCTACACCTTC; J gene: TRBJ1-2; V gene: TRBV27; clone size: NA; D gene: NA
CDR3 protein: CAIRNRARSYEQYF; CDR3 DNA: TGTGCCATCCGCAACAGGGCCCGCTCCTACGAGCAGTACTTC; J gene: TRBJ2-7; V gene: TRBV30; clone size: NA; D gene: NA
CDR3 protein: CASSEWRAGTTLTDTQYF; CDR3 DNA: TGTGCCAGCAGTGAATGGAGGGCGGGAACAACACTCACAGATACGCAGTATTTT; J gene: TRBJ2-3; V gene: TRBV25-1; clone size: once; D gene: NA
CDR3 protein: CATSSGSDDEQYF; CDR3 DNA: TGTGCCACCAGTAGCGGGAGCGACGACGAGCAGTACTTC; J gene: TRBJ2-7; V gene: TRBV24-1; clone size: few; D gene: TRBD2
CDR3 protein: CASSVGSGRYQETQYF; CDR3 DNA: TGTGCCAGCAGTGTTGGTAGCGGGAGGTACCAAGAGACCCAGTACTTC; J gene: TRBJ2-5; V gene: TRBV9; clone size: few; D gene: TRBD2
CDR3 protein: CATSEALAVQETQYF; CDR3 DNA: TGTGCCACCAGTGAAGCACTAGCAGTTCAAGAGACCCAGTACTTC; J gene: TRBJ2-5; V gene: TRBV24-1; clone size: NA; D gene: NA
CDR3 protein: CASRSFPTGSNTEAFF; CDR3 DNA: TGTGCCAGCAGGAGCTTCCCGACGGGATCGAACACTGAAGCTTTCTTT; J gene: TRBJ1-1; V gene: TRBV28; clone size: NA; D gene: NA
CDR3 protein: CASSPHGTSGRARSYNEQFF; CDR3 DNA: TGTGCCAGCAGTCCCCACGGGACTAGCGGGAGGGCGAGGTCCTACAATGAGCAGTTCTTC; J gene: TRBJ2-1; V gene: TRBV27; clone size: NA; D gene: TRBD2
CDR3 protein: CASRLGLSNEQFF; CDR3 DNA: TGTGCCAGCAGACTGGGACTCAGCAATGAGCAGTTCTTC; J gene: TRBJ2-1; V gene: TRBV2; clone size: NA; D gene: NA
CDR3 protein: CASSLEELGTPSGANVLTF; CDR3 DNA: TGTGCCAGCAGCTTAGAGGAATTGGGCACCCCTTCTGGGGCCAACGTCCTGACTTTC; J gene: TRBJ2-6; V gene: TRBV7-2; clone size: once; D gene: NA
CDR3 protein: CASSLRTGEKNIQYF; CDR3 DNA: TGTGCCAGCTCACTTCGGACAGGAGAAAAAAACATTCAGTACTTC; J gene: TRBJ2-4; V gene: TRBV18; clone size: NA; D gene: TRBD1
CDR3 protein: CASTRGLAGINEQFF; CDR3 DNA: TGTGCCAGCACTAGGGGACTAGCGGGGATCAATGAGCAGTTCTTC; J gene: TRBJ2-1; V gene: TRBV6-5; clone size: NA; D gene: TRBD2
CDR3 protein: CASRASGRAYEQYF; CDR3 DNA: TGTGCCAGTCGAGCTAGCGGGAGGGCCTACGAGCAGTACTTC; J gene: TRBJ2-7; V gene: TRBV28; clone size: few; D gene: TRBD2
CDR3 protein: CSVAPPGSAIFLAETQYF; CDR3 DNA: TGCAGCGTTGCACCTCCTGGCAGCGCCATTTTTCTCGCGGAGACCCAGTACTTC; J gene: TRBJ2-5; V gene: TRBV29-1; clone size: NA; D gene: NA
CDR3 protein: CASSPGQEWGNQPQHF; CDR3 DNA: TGTGCCAGCAGTCCGGGACAGGAATGGGGCAATCAGCCCCAGCATTTT; J gene: TRBJ1-5; V gene: TRBV2; clone size: NA; D gene: TRBD1
CDR3 protein: CASSRQSGNQETQYF; CDR3 DNA: TGCGCCAGCAGCCGACAATCGGGAAATCAAGAGACCCAGTACTTC; J gene: TRBJ2-5; V gene: TRBV4-3; clone size: NA; D gene: NA
CDR3 protein: CASKERTRANVLTF; CDR3 DNA: TGTGCCAGCAAAGAGAGGACTCGGGCCAACGTCCTGACTTTC; J gene: TRBJ2-6; V gene: TRBV27; clone size: NA; D gene: NA
CDR3 protein: CASSYTPTVRNYGYTF; CDR3 DNA: TGTGCCAGCAGTTACACACCGACAGTGAGAAACTATGGCTACACCTTC; J gene: TRBJ1-2; V gene: TRBV6-5; clone size: NA; D gene: NA
CDR3 protein: CASSLRLASETQYF; CDR3 DNA: TGTGCCAGCAGCTTGCGACTAGCCAGCGAGACCCAGTACTTC; J gene: TRBJ2-5; V gene: TRBV5-5; clone size: few; D gene: TRBD2
CDR3 protein: CAWRKRDSPNTEAFF; CDR3 DNA: TGTGCCTGGAGAAAACGGGACTCACCTAACACTGAAGCTTTCTTT; J gene: TRBJ1-1; V gene: TRBV30; clone size: NA; D gene: NA
CDR3 protein: CASSVDYGEGSPLHF; CDR3 DNA: TGTGCCAGCAGTGTCGATTACGGCGAGGGTTCACCCCTCCACTTT; J gene: TRBJ1-6; V gene: TRBV27; clone size: NA; D gene: NA
CDR3 protein: CASSFWSGRIQDTQYF; CDR3 DNA: TGTGCCAGCAGTTTTTGGAGCGGGAGGATACAAGATACGCAGTATTTT; J gene: TRBJ2-3; V gene: TRBV6-2/TRBV6-3; clone size: once; D gene: TRBD2
CDR3 protein: CAISAGLAGGPYEQYF; CDR3 DNA: TGTGCCATCAGTGCGGGACTAGCGGGAGGGCCCTACGAGCAGTACTTC; J gene: TRBJ2-7; V gene: TRBV10-3; clone size: NA; D gene: TRBD2